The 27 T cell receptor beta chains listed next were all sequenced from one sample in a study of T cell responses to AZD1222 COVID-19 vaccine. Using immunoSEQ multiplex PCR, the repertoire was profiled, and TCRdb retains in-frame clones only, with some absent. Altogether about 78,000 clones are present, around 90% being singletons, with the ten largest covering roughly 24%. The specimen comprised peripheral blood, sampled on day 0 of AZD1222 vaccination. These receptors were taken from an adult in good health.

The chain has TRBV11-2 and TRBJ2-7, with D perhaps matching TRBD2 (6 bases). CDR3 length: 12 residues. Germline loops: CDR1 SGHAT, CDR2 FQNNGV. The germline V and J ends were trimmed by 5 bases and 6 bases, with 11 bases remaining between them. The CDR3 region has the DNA TGTGCCAGCAGCCGGGGGTCAGGCGAGCAGTACTTC. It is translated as CASSRGSGEQYF.

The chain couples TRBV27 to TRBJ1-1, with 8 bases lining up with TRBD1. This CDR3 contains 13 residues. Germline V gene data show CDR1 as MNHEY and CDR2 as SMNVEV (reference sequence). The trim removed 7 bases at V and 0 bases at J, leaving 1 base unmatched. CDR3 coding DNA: TGTGCCAGCAAGGGACAGGTGAACACTGAAGCTTTCTTT. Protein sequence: CASKGQVNTEAFF.

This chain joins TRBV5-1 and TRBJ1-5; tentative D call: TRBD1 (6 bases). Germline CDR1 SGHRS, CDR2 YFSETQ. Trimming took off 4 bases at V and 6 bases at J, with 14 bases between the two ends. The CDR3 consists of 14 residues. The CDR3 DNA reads TGCGCCAGCAGCCAAGGGGGGCACGGTCAGCCCCAGCATTTT. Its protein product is CASSQGGHGQPQHF. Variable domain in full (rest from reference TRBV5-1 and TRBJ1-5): KAGVTQTPRYLIKTRGQQVTLSCSPISGHRSVSWYQQTPGQGLQFLFEYFSETQRNKGNFPGRFSGRQFSNSRSEMNVSTLELGDSALYLCASSQGGHGQPQHFGDGTRLSIL.

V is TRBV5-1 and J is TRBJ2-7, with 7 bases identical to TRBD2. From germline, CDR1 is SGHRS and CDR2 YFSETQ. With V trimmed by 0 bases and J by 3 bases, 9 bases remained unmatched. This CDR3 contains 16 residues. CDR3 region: CASSLGRSGLNYEQYF. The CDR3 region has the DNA TGCGCCAGCAGCTTGGGGCGTAGCGGGTTAAACTACGAGCAGTACTTC.

The DNA of the CDR3 is TGCGCCAGCAGCTTGGAGGGGGGTCGGGAAAGTTCACCCCTCCACTTT. Amino acid sequence: CASSLEGGRESSPLHF. The chain has TRBV5-1 and TRBJ1-6; D might be TRBD1 (6 bases). This CDR3 comprises 16 residues. V lost 0 bases and J 9 bases, leaving 16 bases between the germline ends. Germline V gene sequence: CDR1 SGHRS, CDR2 YFSETQ.

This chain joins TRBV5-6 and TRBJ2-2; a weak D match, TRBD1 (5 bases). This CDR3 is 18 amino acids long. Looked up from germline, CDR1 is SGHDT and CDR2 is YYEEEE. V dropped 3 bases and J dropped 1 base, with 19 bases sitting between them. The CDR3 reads CASSWRVPGFGNTGELFF. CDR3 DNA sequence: TGTGCCAGCAGCTGGCGTGTACCAGGGTTTGGGAACACCGGGGAGCTGTTTTTT.

This CDR3 reads CSFNRGDLGTEAFF. CDR3 sequence (DNA): TGCAGCTTTAACAGGGGGGATTTAGGCACTGAAGCTTTCTTT. The chain joins TRBV29-1 to TRBJ1-1, with 8 bases fitting TRBD1. The junction had 12 bases not matched to a gene; V was cut back by 8 bases and J by 4 bases. The germline V gene has CDR1 SQVTM and CDR2 ANQGSEA. This CDR3 has 14 amino acids.

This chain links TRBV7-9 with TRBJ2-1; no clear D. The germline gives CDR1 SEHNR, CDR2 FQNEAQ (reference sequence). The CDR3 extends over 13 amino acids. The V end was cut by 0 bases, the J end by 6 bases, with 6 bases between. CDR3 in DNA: TGTGCCAGCAGCTTAGCCCACCGCAATGAGCAGTTCTTC. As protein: CASSLAHRNEQFF.

The CDR3 region has the DNA TGCGCCAGCAGCCAAGACGGGACTAGCGGGAGACATGAGCAGTTCTTC. Translating gives CASSQDGTSGRHEQFF. V gene TRBV4-3 combines with J gene TRBJ2-1; TRBD2 agrees at 14 bases. The CDR3 spans 16 residues. Germline loops: CDR1 LGHNA, CDR2 YSLEER. The V and J ends lost 0 bases and 8 bases, in that order; junction bases with no gene match: 3.

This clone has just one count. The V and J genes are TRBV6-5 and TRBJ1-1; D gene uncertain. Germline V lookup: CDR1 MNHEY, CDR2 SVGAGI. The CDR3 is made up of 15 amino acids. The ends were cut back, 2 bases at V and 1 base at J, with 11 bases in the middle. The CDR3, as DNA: TGTGCCAGCAGTTACGGGATACATGAGAACACTGAAGCTTTCTTT. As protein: CASSYGIHENTEAFF.

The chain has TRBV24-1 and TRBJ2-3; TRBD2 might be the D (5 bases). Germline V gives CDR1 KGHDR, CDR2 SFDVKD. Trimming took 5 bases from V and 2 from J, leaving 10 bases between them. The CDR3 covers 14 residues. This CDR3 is CATSGGLSTDTQYF. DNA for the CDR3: TGTGCCACCAGTGGCGGACTTTCCACAGATACGCAGTATTTT.

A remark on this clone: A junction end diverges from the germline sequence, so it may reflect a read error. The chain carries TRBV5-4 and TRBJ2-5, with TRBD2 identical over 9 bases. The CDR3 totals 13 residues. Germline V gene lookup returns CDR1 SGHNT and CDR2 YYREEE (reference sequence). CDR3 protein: CASSLNLAGSPHF. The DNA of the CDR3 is TGTGCCAGCAGCTTGAACCTAGCGGGATCTCCCCACTTC.

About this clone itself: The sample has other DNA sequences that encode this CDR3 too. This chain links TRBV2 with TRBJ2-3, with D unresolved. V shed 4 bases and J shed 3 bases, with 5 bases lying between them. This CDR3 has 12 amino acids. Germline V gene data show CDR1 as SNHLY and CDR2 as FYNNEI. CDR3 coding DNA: TGTGCCAGCAGTGTTGCGACAGATACGCAGTATTTT. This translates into CASSVATDTQYF.

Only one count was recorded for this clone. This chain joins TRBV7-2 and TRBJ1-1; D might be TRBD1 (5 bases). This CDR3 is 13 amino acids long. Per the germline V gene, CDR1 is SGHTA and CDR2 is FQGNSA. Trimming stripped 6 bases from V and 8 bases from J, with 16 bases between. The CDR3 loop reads CASRGRGSLEAFF. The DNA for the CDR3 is TGTGCCAGCAGGGGCCGGGGCAGTTTGGAAGCTTTCTTT.

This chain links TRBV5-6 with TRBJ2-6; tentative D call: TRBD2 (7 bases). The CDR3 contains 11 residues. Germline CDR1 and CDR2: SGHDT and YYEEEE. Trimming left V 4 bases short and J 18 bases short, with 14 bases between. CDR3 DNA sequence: TGTGCCAGCAGCCCGGGGGGCGGAGAGACTTTC. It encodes CASSPGGGETF.

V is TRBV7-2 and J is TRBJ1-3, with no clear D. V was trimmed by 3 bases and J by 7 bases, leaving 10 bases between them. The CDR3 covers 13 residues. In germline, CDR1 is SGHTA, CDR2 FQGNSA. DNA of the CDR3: TGTGCCAGCAGCTTGGGTCAGGCGAACACCATATATTTT. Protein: CASSLGQANTIYF.

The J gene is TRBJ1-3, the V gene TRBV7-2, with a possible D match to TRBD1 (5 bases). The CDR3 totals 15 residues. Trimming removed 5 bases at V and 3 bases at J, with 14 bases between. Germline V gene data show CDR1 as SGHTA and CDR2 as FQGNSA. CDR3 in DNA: TGTGCCAGCAGCGACCACCAGGGTATTGGAAACACCATATATTTT. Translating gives CASSDHQGIGNTIYF.

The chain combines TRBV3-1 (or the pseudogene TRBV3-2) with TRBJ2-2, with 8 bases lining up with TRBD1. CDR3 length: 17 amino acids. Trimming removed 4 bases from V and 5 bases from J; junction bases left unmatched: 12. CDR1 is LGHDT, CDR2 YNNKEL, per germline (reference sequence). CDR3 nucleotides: TGTGCCAGCAGCCCTAGTAATCGACAGGGGAGGACCGGGGAGCTGTTTTTT. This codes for CASSPSNRQGRTGELFF.

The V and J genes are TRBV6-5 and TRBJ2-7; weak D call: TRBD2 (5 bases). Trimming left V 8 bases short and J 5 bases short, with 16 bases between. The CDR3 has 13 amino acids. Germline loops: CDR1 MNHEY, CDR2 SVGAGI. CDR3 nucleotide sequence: TGTGCCAGCGGACTGACCCGGGCGGACGAGCAGTACTTC. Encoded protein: CASGLTRADEQYF.

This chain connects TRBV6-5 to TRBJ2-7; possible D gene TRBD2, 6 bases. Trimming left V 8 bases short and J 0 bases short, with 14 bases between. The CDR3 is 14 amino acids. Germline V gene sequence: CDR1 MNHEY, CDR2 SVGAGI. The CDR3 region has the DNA TGTGCCAGCCGAAGGGACGGGGGCTCCTACGAGCAGTACTTC. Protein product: CASRRDGGSYEQYF.

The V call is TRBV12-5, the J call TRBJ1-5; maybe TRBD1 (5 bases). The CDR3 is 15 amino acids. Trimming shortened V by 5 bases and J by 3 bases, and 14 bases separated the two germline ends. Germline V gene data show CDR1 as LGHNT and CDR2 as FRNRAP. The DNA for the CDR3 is TGTGCTAGTGGTCTCCGACAGAAGGACAATCAGCCCCAGCATTTT. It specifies CASGLRQKDNQPQHF.

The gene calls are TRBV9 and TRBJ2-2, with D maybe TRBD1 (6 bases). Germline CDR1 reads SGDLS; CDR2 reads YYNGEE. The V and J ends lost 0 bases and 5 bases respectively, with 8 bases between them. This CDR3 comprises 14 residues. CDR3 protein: CASSVGGPTGELFF. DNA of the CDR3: TGTGCCAGCAGCGTAGGGGGGCCTACCGGGGAGCTGTTTTTT. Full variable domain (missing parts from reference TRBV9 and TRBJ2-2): DSGVTQTPKHLITATGQRVTLRCSPRSGDLSVYWYQQSLDQGLQFLIQYYNGEERAKGNILERFSAQQFPDLHSELNLSSLELGDSALYFCASSVGGPTGELFFGEGSRLTVL.

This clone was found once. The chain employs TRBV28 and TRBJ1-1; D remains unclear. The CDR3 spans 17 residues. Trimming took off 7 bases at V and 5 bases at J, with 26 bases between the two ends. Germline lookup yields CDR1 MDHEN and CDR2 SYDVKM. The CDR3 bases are TGTGCCAGCATCCCTACACCGTGGACTGTAGGAGGGACTGAAGCTTTCTTT. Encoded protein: CASIPTPWTVGGTEAFF.

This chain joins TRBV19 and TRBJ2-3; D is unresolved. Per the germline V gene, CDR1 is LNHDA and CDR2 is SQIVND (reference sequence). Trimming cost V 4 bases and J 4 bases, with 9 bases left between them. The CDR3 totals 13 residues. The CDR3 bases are TGTGCCAGTAGTAGGTTAGTTTCAGATACGCAGTATTTT. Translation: CASSRLVSDTQYF.

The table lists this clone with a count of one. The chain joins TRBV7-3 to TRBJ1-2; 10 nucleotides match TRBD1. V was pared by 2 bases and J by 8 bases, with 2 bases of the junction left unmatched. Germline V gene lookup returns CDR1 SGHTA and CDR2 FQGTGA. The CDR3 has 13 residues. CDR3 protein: CASSLGQGEGYTF. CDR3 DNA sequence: TGTGCCAGCAGCTTAGGACAGGGGGAAGGCTACACCTTC.

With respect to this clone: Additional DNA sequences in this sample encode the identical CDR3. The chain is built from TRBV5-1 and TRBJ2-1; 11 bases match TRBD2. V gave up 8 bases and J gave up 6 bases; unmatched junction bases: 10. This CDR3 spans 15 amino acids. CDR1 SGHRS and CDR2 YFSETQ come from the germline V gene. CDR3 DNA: TGCGCCAGTGCAAGATCCGGGACTAGCGGCAATGAGCAGTTCTTC. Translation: CASARSGTSGNEQFF.

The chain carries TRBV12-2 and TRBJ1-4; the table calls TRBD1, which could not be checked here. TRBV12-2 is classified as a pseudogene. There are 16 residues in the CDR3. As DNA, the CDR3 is TGTGCAAGTCGCCGGGACAGGGAGGCCGCGGGTGAAAAACTGTTTTTT. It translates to CASRRDREAAGEKLFF.